This entry lists 5 T cell receptor beta chains sequenced from one sample in a study of cytomegalovirus exposure and HLA in healthy donors. 13 Jbeta primers and 60 Vbeta primers were used for the PCR. TCRdb's copy holds only in-frame clones and misses some; the assay was immunoSEQ multiplex PCR. This table has 200,000 or so clones, 81% appearing once. Source material: PBMCs. Receptor source: a man aged 50 to 59 in good health and CMV-seronegative.

This sequence joins TRBV7-3 and TRBJ1-4; 8 bases are a match to TRBD1. The junction had 11 bases not matched to a gene; V was cut back by 3 bases and J by 8 bases. This CDR3 contains 16 residues. The V gene's germline CDR1 is SGHTA and CDR2 FQGTGA. The CDR3 DNA reads as TGTGCCAGCAGCTTCCGGACCGACAGGGGAGGGGAAAAACTGTTTTTT. Protein: CASSFRTDRGGEKLFF.

V is TRBV30 and J is TRBJ1-5; maybe TRBD1 (5 bases). This CDR3 comprises 11 residues. Trimming removed 8 bases from V and 5 bases from J, with 10 bases in between. Germline values: CDR1 GTSNPN, CDR2 SVGIG (reference sequence). Written as DNA, the CDR3 is TGTGCCCGCAGGGTGCATCAGCCCCAGCATTTT. The encoded protein is CARRVHQPQHF.

The genes are TRBV5-1 and TRBJ2-7; D may be TRBD2 (7 bases). The CDR3 sequence is 14 residues long. V was pared by 3 bases and J by 5 bases, with 15 bases between. Germline lookup yields CDR1 SGHRS and CDR2 YFSETQ. CDR3 DNA sequence: TGCGCCAGCAGCTCTAAGGGAGGGGACAACGAGCAGTACTTC. This sequence encodes CASSSKGGDNEQYF. Full variable domain (outside the CDR3, taken from reference TRBV5-1 and TRBJ2-7): KAGVTQTPRYLIKTRGQQVTLSCSPISGHRSVSWYQQTPGQGLQFLFEYFSETQRNKGNFPGRFSGRQFSNSRSEMNVSTLELGDSALYLCASSSKGGDNEQYFGPGTRLTVT.

The chain couples TRBV7-6 to TRBJ2-7, with 9 bases aligning to TRBD1. The CDR3 spans 15 residues. Germline assignment: CDR1 SGHVS and CDR2 FNYEAQ. V lost 5 bases to trimming and J lost 2 bases; unmatched junction nucleotides: 7. CDR3 DNA sequence: TGTGCCAGCAGCCTCGACAGGGGGGTCACCTACGAGCAGTACTTC. Protein sequence: CASSLDRGVTYEQYF.

In this sample, this clone turned up a few times. This chain uses TRBV2 with TRBJ1-6; D is uncertain. CDR3 length equals 12 residues. Germline loops: CDR1 SNHLY, CDR2 FYNNEI. Trimming pared 4 bases from V and 10 bases from J, leaving 8 bases between. This chain's CDR3 is CASSGGGSPLHF. DNA of the CDR3: TGTGCCAGCAGTGGAGGTGGATCACCCCTCCACTTT.